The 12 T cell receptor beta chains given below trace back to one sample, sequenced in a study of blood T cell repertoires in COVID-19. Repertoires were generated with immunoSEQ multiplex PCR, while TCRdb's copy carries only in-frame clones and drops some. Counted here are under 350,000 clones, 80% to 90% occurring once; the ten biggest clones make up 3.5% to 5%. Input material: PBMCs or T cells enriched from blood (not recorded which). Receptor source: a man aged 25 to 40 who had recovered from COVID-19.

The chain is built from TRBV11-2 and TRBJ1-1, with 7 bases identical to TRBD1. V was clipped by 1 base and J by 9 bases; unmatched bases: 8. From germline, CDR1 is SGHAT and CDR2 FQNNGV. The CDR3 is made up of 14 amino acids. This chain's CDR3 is CASSLGAARGQAFF. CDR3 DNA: TGTGCCAGCAGCTTAGGGGCGGCAAGGGGGCAAGCTTTCTTT.

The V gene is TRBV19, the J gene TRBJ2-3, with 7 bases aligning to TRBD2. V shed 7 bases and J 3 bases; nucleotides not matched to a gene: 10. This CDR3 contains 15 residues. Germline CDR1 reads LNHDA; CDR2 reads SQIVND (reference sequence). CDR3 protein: CASKVGTSETDTQYF. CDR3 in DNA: TGTGCCAGTAAGGTCGGTACTAGCGAGACAGATACGCAGTATTTT.

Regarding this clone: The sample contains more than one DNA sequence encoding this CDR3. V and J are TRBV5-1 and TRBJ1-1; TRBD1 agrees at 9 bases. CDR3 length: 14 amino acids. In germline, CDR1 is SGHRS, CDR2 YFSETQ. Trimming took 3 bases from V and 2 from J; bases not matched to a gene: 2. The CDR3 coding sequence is TGCGCCAGCAGCTCACAGGGGGCCAACACTGAAGCTTTCTTT. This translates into CASSSQGANTEAFF.

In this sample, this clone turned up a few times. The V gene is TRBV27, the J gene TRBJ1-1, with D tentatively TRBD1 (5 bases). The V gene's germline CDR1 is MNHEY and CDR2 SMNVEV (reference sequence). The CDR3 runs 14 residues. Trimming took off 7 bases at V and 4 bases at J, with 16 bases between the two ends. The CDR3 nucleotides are TGTGCCAGCACTGTCAACGGGGGGAGCACTGAAGCTTTCTTT. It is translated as CASTVNGGSTEAFF.

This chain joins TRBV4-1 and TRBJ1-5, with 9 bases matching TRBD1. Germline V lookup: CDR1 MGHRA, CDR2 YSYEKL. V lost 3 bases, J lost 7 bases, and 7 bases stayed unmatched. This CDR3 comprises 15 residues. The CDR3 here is CASSHPGQGGQPQHF. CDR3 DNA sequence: TGCGCCAGCAGCCACCCGGGACAGGGAGGGCAGCCCCAGCATTTT.

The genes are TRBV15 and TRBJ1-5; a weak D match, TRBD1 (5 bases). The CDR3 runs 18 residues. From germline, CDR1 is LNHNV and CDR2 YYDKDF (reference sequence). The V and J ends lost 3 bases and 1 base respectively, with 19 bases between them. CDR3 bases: TGTGCCACCAGCAGGACGCTCCGAACGGGGGGAAGCAATCAGCCCCAGCATTTT. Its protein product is CATSRTLRTGGSNQPQHF.

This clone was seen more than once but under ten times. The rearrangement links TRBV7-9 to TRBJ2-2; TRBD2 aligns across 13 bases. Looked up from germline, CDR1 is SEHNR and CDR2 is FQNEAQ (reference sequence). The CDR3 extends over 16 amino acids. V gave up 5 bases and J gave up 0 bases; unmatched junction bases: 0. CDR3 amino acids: CASSGTSGANTGELFF. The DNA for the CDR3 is TGTGCCAGCAGCGGGACTAGCGGGGCGAACACCGGGGAGCTGTTTTTT.

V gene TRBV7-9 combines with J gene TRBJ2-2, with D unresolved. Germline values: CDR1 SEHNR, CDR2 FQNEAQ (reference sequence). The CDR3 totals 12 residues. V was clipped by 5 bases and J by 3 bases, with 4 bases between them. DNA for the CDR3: TGTGCCAGCAGCCTCGACACCGGGGAGCTGTTTTTT. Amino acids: CASSLDTGELFF.

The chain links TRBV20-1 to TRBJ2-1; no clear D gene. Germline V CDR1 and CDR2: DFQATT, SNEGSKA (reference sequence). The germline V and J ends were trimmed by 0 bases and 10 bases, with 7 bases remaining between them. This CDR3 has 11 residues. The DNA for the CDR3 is TGCAGTGCTAGAGATCTATGGGAGCAGTTCTTC. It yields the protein CSARDLWEQFF.

The CDR3 reads CASSLYSSYNSPLHF. In nucleotides, the CDR3 is TGTGCCAGCAGCTTATACAGCTCCTATAATTCACCCCTCCACTTT. The gene calls are TRBV7-8 and TRBJ1-6; no firm D call. Germline loops: CDR1 SGHVS, CDR2 FQNEAQ. The CDR3 loop spans 15 amino acids. The V end was cut by 2 bases, the J end by 0 bases, with 5 bases between.

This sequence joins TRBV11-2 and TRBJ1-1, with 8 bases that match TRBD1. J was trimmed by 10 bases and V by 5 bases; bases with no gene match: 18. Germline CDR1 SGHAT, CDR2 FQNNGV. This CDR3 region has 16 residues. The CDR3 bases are TGTGCCAGCAGCGTCCTAGCCTCAGGGGGCAGATACGGAGCTTTCTTT. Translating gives CASSVLASGGRYGAFF.

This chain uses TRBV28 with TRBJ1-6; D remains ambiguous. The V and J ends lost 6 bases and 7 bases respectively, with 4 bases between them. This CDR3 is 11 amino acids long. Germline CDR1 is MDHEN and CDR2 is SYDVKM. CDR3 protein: CASRQNSPLHF. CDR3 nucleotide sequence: TGTGCCAGCAGGCAGAATTCACCCCTCCACTTT.